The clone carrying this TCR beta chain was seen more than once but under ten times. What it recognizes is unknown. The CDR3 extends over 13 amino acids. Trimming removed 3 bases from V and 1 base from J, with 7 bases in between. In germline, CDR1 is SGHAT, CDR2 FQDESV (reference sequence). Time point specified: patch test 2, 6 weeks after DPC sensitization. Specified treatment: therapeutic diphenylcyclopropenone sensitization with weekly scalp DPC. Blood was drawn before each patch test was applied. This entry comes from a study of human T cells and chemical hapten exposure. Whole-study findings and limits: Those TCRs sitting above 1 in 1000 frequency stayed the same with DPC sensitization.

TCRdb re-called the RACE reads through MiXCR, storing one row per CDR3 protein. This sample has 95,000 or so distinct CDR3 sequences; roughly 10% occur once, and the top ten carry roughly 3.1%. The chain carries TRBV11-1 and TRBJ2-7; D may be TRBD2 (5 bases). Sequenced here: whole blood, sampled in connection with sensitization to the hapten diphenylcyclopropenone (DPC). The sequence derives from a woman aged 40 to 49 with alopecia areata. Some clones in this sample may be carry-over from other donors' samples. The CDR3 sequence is CASSFPGSYEQYF. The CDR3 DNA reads TGTGCCAGCAGCTTCCCGGGGTCCTACGAGCAGTACTTC. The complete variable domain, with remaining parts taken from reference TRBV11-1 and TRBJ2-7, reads EAEVAQSPRYKITEKSQAVAFWCDPISGHATLYWYRQILGQGPELLVQFQDESVVDDSQLPKDRFSAERLKGVDSTLKIQPAELGDSAMYLCASSFPGSYEQYFGPGTRLTVT.